This entry is about one T cell receptor beta chain. The sample comes from a study of blood T cell repertoires in COVID-19. The wider study: The samples span acute and convalescent COVID-19 from the United States, Italy and Spain. Sample material is recorded as cDNA or gDNA derived from T cells, B-cell-depleted T cells, or PBMCs.

This CDR3 is built from 16 residues. Germline-derived CDR1 and CDR2 are MNHNS and SASEGT. V shed 4 bases, J shed 3 bases, and the junction held 8 bases outside the gene matches. In the authors' methods: Amplification with reference gene primers provided the estimates of nucleated cell counts. Measured with immunoSEQ multiplex PCR; TCRdb has only the in-frame clones, and not every one. Clone size and the V and J calls come from that table; the DNA yielded D and trimming. The sample yields over 110,000 clones, about 91% seen once. The source material was peripheral blood. J is TRBJ2-1 and V is TRBV6-1; 8 nucleotides line up with TRBD2. The TCR comes from a human donor in a cohort sampled during active COVID-19. The CDR3 DNA sequence: TGTGCCAGCAGTGTTCGTATAGCGGGGATCTACAATGAGCAGTTCTTC. Amino acids: CASSVRIAGIYNEQFF.